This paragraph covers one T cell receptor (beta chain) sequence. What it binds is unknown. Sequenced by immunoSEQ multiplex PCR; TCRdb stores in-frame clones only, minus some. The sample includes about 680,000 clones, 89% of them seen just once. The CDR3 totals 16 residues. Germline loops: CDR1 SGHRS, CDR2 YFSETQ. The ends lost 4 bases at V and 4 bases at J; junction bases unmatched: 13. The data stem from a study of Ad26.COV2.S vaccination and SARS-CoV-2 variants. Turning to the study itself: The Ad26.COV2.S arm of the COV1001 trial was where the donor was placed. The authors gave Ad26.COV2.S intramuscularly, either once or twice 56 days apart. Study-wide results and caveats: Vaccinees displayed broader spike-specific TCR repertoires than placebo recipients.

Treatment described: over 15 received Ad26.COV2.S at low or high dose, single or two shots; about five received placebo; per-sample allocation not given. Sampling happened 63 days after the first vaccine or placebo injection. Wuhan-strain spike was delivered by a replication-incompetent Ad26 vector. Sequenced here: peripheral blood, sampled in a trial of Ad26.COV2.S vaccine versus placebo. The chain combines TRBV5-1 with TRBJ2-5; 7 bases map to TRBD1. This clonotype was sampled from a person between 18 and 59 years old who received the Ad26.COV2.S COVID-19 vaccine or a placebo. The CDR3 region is CASSRAGTALGETQYF. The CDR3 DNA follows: TGCGCCAGCAGCCGGGCCGGGACAGCCCTCGGAGAGACCCAGTACTTC.